This T cell receptor (beta chain) was found in a study of T cell changes during pregnancy in multiple sclerosis (dated by TCRdb to about 2019). Background for the entire study: Changes in the T cell repertoire over the course of pregnancy were examined in this study in women with multiple sclerosis.

About this clone: Its antigen is unknown. No clone much larger than this one lies a single base away; base qualities are absent.

CDR1 and CDR2 are drawn from the germline V gene: MDHEN, SYDVKM. The CDR3 spans 15 residues, from the cysteine through the phenylalanine. Here the CDR3 DNA is all that survives: 45 bases in frame from base 1. V is shortened by 5 bases, J by 4 bases, and the region joining them spans 17 bases. The library was produced with the immunoSEQ multiplex PCR assay. In its TCRdb copy, this immuneACCESS table keeps in-frame sequences only and misses some clones. Where compared with another copy, unresolved V genes explain less than half of these, and the others have no known cause. Counted in this sample were roughly 51,000 clones; about 92% of them appeared once. The ten largest account for more than 0.15% of the sample.

This receptor was taken from a female donor in good health, enrolled as a control in a pregnancy study. This sequence uses TRBV28 and TRBJ1-2, with TRBD1 as a weak D call on 5 bases. The specimen comprised CD4+ T cells from peripheral blood mononuclear cells, sampled after pregnancy. CDR3 loop: CASSVRVGNSYGYTF. The nucleotide sequence is TGTGCCAGCAGTGTCAGGGTAGGGAACTCCTATGGCTACACCTTC.